This TCR beta chain was captured by sequencing in a study of OX40 agonist ivuxolimab in advanced cancers. Study as a whole: The patients received ivuxolimab by intravenous route every 2 weeks at 0.01 to 10 mg/kg. A male proportion of over 75% was recorded, with mean age around 55 years and range roughly 23 to 85.

Regarding the study as a whole: Partial responders dosed at 0.1-3.0 mg/kg displayed clonal expansion ranking among the lowest. CD4+ and CD8+ T cells in blood underwent clonal expansion by week 6 at 0.1 to 3.0 mg/kg.

Between the trimmed V and J ends, which lost 6 bases and 0 bases, there was a span of 12 bases. Germline CDR1 PRHDT, CDR2 FYEKMQ (reference sequence). The CDR3 runs to 15 residues. To note about this clone: Its specificity is unknown.

Method: immunoSEQ multiplex PCR; TCRdb's copy keeps in-frame clones and lacks some. Among approximately 75,000 clones, 90% were seen once, and the ten largest hold under 0.4%. Sequencing was performed on CD4+ or CD8+ T cells sorted from blood, taken in a trial of the OX40 agonist ivuxolimab. The TCR originated in an adult with an advanced solid tumor such as melanoma, head and neck, liver or kidney cancer. The gene calls are TRBV13 and TRBJ1-3, with D possibly TRBD1 on 5 matching bases. Here the CDR3 reads CASSRDAASGNTIYF. CDR3 coding DNA: TGTGCCAGCAGTCGGGACGCCGCCTCTGGAAACACCATATATTTT.